This entry describes one T cell receptor beta chain. The sample is drawn from a study of blood T cell repertoires in COVID-19. Data came from immunoSEQ multiplex PCR; TCRdb stores just in-frame clones and leaves some out. The data show about 59,000 clones, with about 80% seen just once and approximately 3.5% held by the top ten. The CDR3 sequence is 13 residues long. Trimming took off 6 bases at V and 13 bases at J, with 18 bases between the two ends. Germline V gives CDR1 KGHSH, CDR2 LQKENI. The chain employs TRBV18 and TRBJ1-4; D not certain. The clonotype originates from an elderly woman with acute or convalescent COVID-19. Sequenced input: peripheral blood. As DNA, the CDR3 is TGTGCCAGCTCGACCACCTGGCAGGTCGGACTGTTTTTT. It is translated as CASSTTWQVGLFF.